This entry concerns a single TCR beta chain. The entry originates in a study of blood T cell repertoires in COVID-19. CDR1 is MGHRA and CDR2 is YSYEKL in the germline V gene. This CDR3 contains 17 residues. V was pared by 3 bases and J by 4 bases, with 13 bases of the junction left unmatched. Assay: immunoSEQ multiplex PCR; the TCRdb copy retains only in-frame clones and omits some. The repertoire includes 250,000 to 350,000 clones, roughly nine tenths of them detected once, and 2.9% sits in the top ten. This receptor was identified in a woman aged 45 to 65 who had been exposed to COVID-19. Sequenced input: PBMCs or T cells enriched from blood (not recorded which). J is TRBJ1-1 and V is TRBV4-1; 8 bases fit TRBD1. The DNA for the CDR3 is TGCGCCAGCAGCCAGGCTGGGACAGGCTTATGGGGCACTGAAGCTTTCTTT. It specifies CASSQAGTGLWGTEAFF.